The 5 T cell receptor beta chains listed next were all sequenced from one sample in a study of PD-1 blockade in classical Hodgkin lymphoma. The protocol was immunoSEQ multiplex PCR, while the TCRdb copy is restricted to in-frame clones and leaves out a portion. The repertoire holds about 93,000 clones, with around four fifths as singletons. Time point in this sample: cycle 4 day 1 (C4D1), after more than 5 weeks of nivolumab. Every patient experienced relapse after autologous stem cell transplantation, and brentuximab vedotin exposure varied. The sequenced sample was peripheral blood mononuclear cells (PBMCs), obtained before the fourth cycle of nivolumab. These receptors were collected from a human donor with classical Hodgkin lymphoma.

The CDR3 DNA reads TGTGCCAGCAGCTTAGTTGCCGGGAGAGAGGAGCAGTACTTC. Translation: CASSLVAGREEQYF. The chain recombines TRBV7-9 with TRBJ2-7, with D tentatively TRBD2 (6 bases). V shed 1 base and J shed 7 bases, with 14 bases lying between them. There are 14 residues in the CDR3. The germline V gene has CDR1 SEHNR and CDR2 FQNEAQ (reference sequence).

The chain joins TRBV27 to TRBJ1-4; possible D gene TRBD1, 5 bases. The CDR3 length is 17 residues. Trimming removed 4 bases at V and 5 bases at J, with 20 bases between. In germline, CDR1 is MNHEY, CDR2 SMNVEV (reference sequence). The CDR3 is CASSSLLTATLNEKLFF. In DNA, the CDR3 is TGTGCCAGCAGTTCACTCCTGACAGCGACCCTGAATGAAAAACTGTTTTTT.

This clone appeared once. CDR3 in amino acids: CASSSMRNTEAFF. As DNA, the CDR3 is TGTGCCAGCAGCAGCATGCGGAACACTGAAGCTTTCTTT. The chain carries TRBV6-1 and TRBJ1-1; D unresolved. CDR3 size: 13 residues. The germline V gene has CDR1 MNHNS and CDR2 SASEGT. The V and J ends lost 6 bases and 1 base respectively, with 9 bases between them.

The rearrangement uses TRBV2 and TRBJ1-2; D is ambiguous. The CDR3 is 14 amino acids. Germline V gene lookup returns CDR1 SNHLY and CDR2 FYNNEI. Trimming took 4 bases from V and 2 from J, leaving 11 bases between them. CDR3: CASSGFGLNYGYTF. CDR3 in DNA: TGTGCCAGCAGTGGTTTCGGTCTAAACTATGGCTACACCTTC.

As DNA, the CDR3 is TGTGCCAGCAGCTTAAATGGCGGGAGGTCCAGGGAGACCCAGTACTTC. Translation gives CASSLNGGRSRETQYF. The chain couples TRBV7-2 to TRBJ2-5, with 8 bases matching TRBD2. The germline V gene encodes CDR1 SGHTA and CDR2 FQGNSA. V lost 2 bases, J lost 5 bases, and 10 bases stayed unmatched. There are 16 residues in the CDR3.